The 17 T cell receptor beta chains below were found in one sample sequenced in a study of CD8 T cell repertoires and HIV-1 epitope variants. Some clones are missing from TCRdb's copy, which holds only in-frame ones; the method was immunoSEQ multiplex PCR. Among over 5,000 clones, about 63% were seen once, and the ten largest hold roughly two fifths. These receptors' antigens are unknown. The sequenced sample consisted of cultured CD8+ T cells derived from PBMCs. These receptors came from a male donor with HIV.

In DNA, the CDR3 is TGTGCCAGCAGCCTCCCCCGGGGTCCGGGAGATACGCAGTATTTT. It yields the protein CASSLPRGPGDTQYF. This chain uses TRBV7-9 with TRBJ2-3; a weak D match, TRBD2 (5 bases). The V gene's germline CDR1 is SEHNR and CDR2 FQNEAQ (reference sequence). The CDR3 covers 15 residues. V was clipped by 5 bases and J by 5 bases, with 17 bases between them.

The CDR3 DNA is TGTGCCAGCAGCCGCCGGTCGGGGGCAGGGTCGGATCAGCCCCAGCATTTT. It yields the protein CASSRRSGAGSDQPQHF. The chain has TRBV4-2 and TRBJ1-5; D is possibly TRBD1 (6 bases). V gave up 4 bases and J gave up 5 bases, with 21 bases separating them. The CDR3 is 17 residues long. The germline V gene encodes CDR1 LGHNA and CDR2 YNFKEQ.

The gene calls are TRBV19 and TRBJ2-4; TRBD2 aligns across 11 bases. CDR1 is LNHDA, CDR2 SQIVND, per germline (reference sequence). The CDR3 covers 18 residues. Germline trimming cut 7 bases from V and 5 bases from J; bases unmatched to any gene: 16. The CDR3 spells CASNDRRWGGLAENIQYF. The CDR3 region has the DNA TGTGCCAGTAACGATCGGAGGTGGGGGGGACTAGCGGAAAACATTCAGTACTTC. Based on the CDR3 plus reference TRBV19 and TRBJ2-4, the full variable domain is DGGITQSPKYLFRKEGQNVTLSCEQNLNHDAMYWYRQDPGQGLRLIYYSQIVNDFQKGDIAEGYSVSREKKESFPLTVTSAQKNPTAFYLCASNDRRWGGLAENIQYFGAGTRLSVL.

The V and J genes are TRBV4-2 and TRBJ1-5; D unresolved. Trimming took 4 bases from V and 0 from J, leaving 19 bases between them. The germline V gene encodes CDR1 LGHNA and CDR2 YNFKEQ. The CDR3 runs to 18 residues. CDR3 DNA: TGTGCCAGCAGCCCATCACTCACTACGGTTCATAGCAATCAGCCCCAGCATTTT. Residues: CASSPSLTTVHSNQPQHF.

This clone appeared a few times. The CDR3 DNA reads as TGTGCCAGCAGTTCGACAGGGTCAGGGGAGACCCAGTACTTC. It encodes CASSSTGSGETQYF. The rearrangement joins TRBV28 to TRBJ2-5; 7 nucleotides line up with TRBD1. Germline V gene sequence: CDR1 MDHEN, CDR2 SYDVKM. V shed 4 bases, J shed 5 bases, and the junction held 7 bases outside the gene matches. The CDR3 is made up of 14 amino acids.

The chain combines TRBV9 with TRBJ2-3, with 7 bases matching TRBD2. Germline trimming cut 4 bases from V and 1 base from J; bases unmatched to any gene: 12. CDR1 and CDR2 from the germline V gene are SGDLS and YYNGEE. This CDR3 spans 17 amino acids. CDR3 sequence reads: CASSHLQRGDGTDTQYF. The CDR3 DNA reads TGTGCCAGCAGCCACCTTCAGCGGGGCGATGGCACAGATACGCAGTATTTT.

The chain recombines TRBV5-4 with TRBJ2-3; possible D gene TRBD2, 5 bases. Per germline, CDR1 SGHNT and CDR2 YYREEE (reference sequence). V lost 3 bases, J lost 10 bases, and 12 bases lay in between. The CDR3 runs to 12 residues. CDR3 DNA: TGTGCCAGCAGCTACCCGGACTCCCCGCAGTATTTT. It specifies CASSYPDSPQYF.

In DNA, the CDR3 is TGTGCCAGCAGTACCGGGACCCACATTGATACGCAGTATTTT. This encodes CASSTGTHIDTQYF. The chain joins TRBV2 to TRBJ2-3; D tentatively reads TRBD1 or TRBD2 (5 bases each). The V and J ends lost 5 bases and 6 bases respectively, with 15 bases between them. The CDR3 loop spans 14 amino acids. Germline V CDR1 and CDR2: SNHLY, FYNNEI.

The chain is built from TRBV9 and TRBJ2-5; D possibly corresponds to TRBD2 (6 bases). V shed 4 bases and J shed 0 bases, with 19 bases lying between them. Germline CDR1 reads SGDLS; CDR2 reads YYNGEE. The CDR3 length is 17 residues. The DNA for the CDR3 is TGTGCCAGCAGCTCCATCCCGGGACTCCAATACCAAGAGACCCAGTACTTC. It specifies CASSSIPGLQYQETQYF.

V usage is TRBV15 and J usage is TRBJ2-7; TRBD2 agrees at 7 bases. This CDR3 spans 14 amino acids. V dropped 0 bases and J dropped 7; count of bases not matched to a gene: 6. Per the germline V gene, CDR1 is LNHNV and CDR2 is YYDKDF (reference sequence). The CDR3 DNA reads TGTGCCACCAGCAGAGATGGGGGGGTAGCGGAGCAGTACTTC. Amino acid sequence: CATSRDGGVAEQYF.

In DNA, the CDR3 is TGTGCCAGCAGCTTTTTGGTGAATGAGCAGTTCTTC. Its translation: CASSFLVNEQFF. The J gene is TRBJ2-1, the V gene TRBV28; D uncertain. Trimming took 6 bases from V and 7 from J, leaving 10 bases between them. Germline assignment: CDR1 MDHEN and CDR2 SYDVKM. This CDR3 spans 12 amino acids.

This chain uses TRBV9 with TRBJ2-7; 8 bases agree with TRBD2. V lost 4 bases to trimming and J lost 3 bases; unmatched junction nucleotides: 9. The germline V gene encodes CDR1 SGDLS and CDR2 YYNGEE. The length of the CDR3 is 15 residues. CDR3 DNA sequence: TGTGCCAGCAGCCCCGGGGGGGATGGTTACTACGAGCAGTACTTC. Its protein product is CASSPGGDGYYEQYF. Full variable domain (remainder filled in from reference TRBV9 and TRBJ2-7): DSGVTQTPKHLITATGQRVTLRCSPRSGDLSVYWYQQSLDQGLQFLIQYYNGEERAKGNILERFSAQQFPDLHSELNLSSLELGDSALYFCASSPGGDGYYEQYFGPGTRLTVT.

V usage is TRBV30 and J usage is TRBJ2-3; 8 bases are a match to TRBD2. Trimming removed 3 bases from V and 2 bases from J; junction bases left unmatched: 4. This CDR3 is 14 amino acids long. CDR1 GTSNPN and CDR2 SVGIG come from the germline V gene (reference sequence). As DNA, the CDR3 is TGTGCCTGGAGGGTAGCGGGGTTCACAGATACGCAGTATTTT. This sequence encodes CAWRVAGFTDTQYF.

V usage is TRBV7-8 and J usage is TRBJ2-6; either TRBD1 or TRBD2 may supply D (7 bases each). V was clipped by 5 bases and J by 1 base, with 18 bases between them. CDR1 SGHVS and CDR2 FQNEAQ come from the germline V gene. The length of the CDR3 is 18 residues. In nucleotides, the CDR3 is TGTGCCAGCAGCCCGGGGAGGGGGCCGCTGTCTGGGGCCAACGTCCTGACTTTC. This gives the protein CASSPGRGPLSGANVLTF. The full variable domain, with the rest looked up from reference TRBV7-8 and TRBJ2-6, is GAGVSQSPRYKVAKRGQDVALRCDPISGHVSLFWYQQALGQGPEFLTYFQNEAQLDKSGLPSDRFFAERPEGSVSTLKIQRTQQEDSAVYLCASSPGRGPLSGANVLTFGAGSRLTVL.

This clone was detected only a few times. The rearrangement links TRBV19 to TRBJ1-5; D is possibly TRBD1 (5 bases). V shed 7 bases and J shed 5 bases, with 15 bases lying between them. In germline, CDR1 is LNHDA, CDR2 SQIVND (reference sequence). CDR3 length: 14 amino acids. CDR3 residues: CASTPGVGDQPQHF. The DNA for the CDR3 is TGTGCCAGTACACCGGGGGTAGGGGATCAGCCCCAGCATTTT. The whole variable domain, remainder taken from reference TRBV19 and TRBJ1-5, is DGGITQSPKYLFRKEGQNVTLSCEQNLNHDAMYWYRQDPGQGLRLIYYSQIVNDFQKGDIAEGYSVSREKKESFPLTVTSAQKNPTAFYLCASTPGVGDQPQHFGDGTRLSIL.

The chain joins TRBV5-4 to TRBJ2-6; TRBD1 aligns across 7 bases. The CDR3 length is 16 residues. Per the germline V gene, CDR1 is SGHNT and CDR2 is YYREEE (reference sequence). The junction had 5 bases not matched to a gene; V was cut back by 4 bases and J by 1 base. CDR3 DNA: TGTGCCAGCAGCAAGGGACAGAATTCTGGGGCCAACGTCCTGACTTTC. Translated, it gives CASSKGQNSGANVLTF.

The chain links TRBV27 to TRBJ2-3; 7 bases align to TRBD1. CDR3 length equals 16 residues. The V segment lost 3 bases and the J segment 6 bases; nucleotides outside the gene matches: 12. Looked up from germline, CDR1 is MNHEY and CDR2 is SMNVEV (reference sequence). CDR3 amino acids: CASSFILAGGPDTQYF. In DNA form, the CDR3 reads TGTGCCAGCAGTTTTATTTTGGCAGGGGGTCCCGATACGCAGTATTTT.